This TCR beta chain was recorded in a study of blood T cell repertoires in COVID-19. At the level of the study: T cells, B-cell-depleted T cells, or PBMCs supplied cDNA or gDNA.

In the authors' methods: Cell counts per sample came from amplifying reference gene primers. Assay: immunoSEQ multiplex PCR; the TCRdb copy retains only in-frame clones and omits some. The DNA gave D and trimming, while V, J and clone size come from that table. The sample records roughly 100,000 clones, about 89% being singletons. Losses at the gene ends were 2 bases for V and 0 bases for J; bases not matched to a gene: 6. Looked up from germline, CDR1 is MNHNS and CDR2 is SASEGT. This CDR3 comprises 16 residues. The V and J genes are TRBV6-1 and TRBJ2-5, with 7 positions matching TRBD1. The sequence was obtained from a human donor in a cohort sampled during active COVID-19. Specimen: peripheral blood. CDR3: CASSETQGWYQETQYF. CDR3 in DNA: TGTGCCAGCAGTGAAACACAGGGGTGGTACCAAGAGACCCAGTACTTC.